Reported below is one T cell receptor (beta chain). Its antigen is undetermined. This sample was included in a study of T cells after yellow fever vaccination. Production of TCR cDNA was by 5'RACE template switching, which also added a universal primer site and UMIs. A single record per CDR3 protein comes from TCRdb applying MiXCR to the 5' RACE reads. Of 450,000 to 600,000 distinct CDR3 sequences in the sample, about a sixth were seen once. Study-wide results and limits: The secondary response peaked faster, at day 5 versus 15, but was weaker. Reappearing after the booster were most of the clones from primary vaccination (less than 98% CD4, approximately 85% CD8). Abundant contaminating clonotypes from the bulk population could appear in FACS-sorted repertoires.

Deletions cut 1 base from V and 4 bases from J, with 10 bases between. Germline CDR1 is DFQATT and CDR2 is SNEGSKA (reference sequence). CDR3 length: 13 residues. The rearrangement uses TRBV20-1 and TRBJ2-5; no clear D gene. This receptor was obtained from a man between 18 and 29 years old who received the YFV17D yellow fever vaccine. Sample: PBMCs, taken 5 days after the first yellow fever vaccination. The CDR3 spells CSARVSPGETQYF. The CDR3 DNA follows: TGCAGTGCTAGAGTCTCTCCGGGAGAGACCCAGTACTTC.